This T cell receptor beta chain was documented in a study of blood T cell repertoires in COVID-19 (dated by TCRdb to about 2020). As for the study more broadly: Samples from collaborators originated in the United States, Italy and Spain and spanned both the acute and convalescent phases of COVID-19. The prospective study material was composed of cDNA or gDNA derived from T cells, B-cell-depleted T cells, or PBMCs. Subjects who had been exposed to COVID-19, were actively infected with it, or had recovered from it provided the deeply sampled blood TCRbeta repertoires that made up the dataset. The repertoires were released in a freely available public database intended as a resource for research on the immune response to SARS-CoV-2. The samples were drawn from the first 160 participants of the ongoing ImmuneRACE study and from 950 to 1,500 subjects provided by 6 global collaborators. The sample metadata nearly always contained a de-identified subject ID, COVID-19 status, age in years and sex. Where available, HLA class I and class II types were taken from metadata supplied by the sample provider and were not determined by assay-based typing. General conclusions and limits of the study: The quantity of clinical and demographic metadata differed by source and by participant and was supplied without curation.

Samples from volunteer blood donors who had recovered from COVID-19 were contributed by a second Seattle source. Collaborating institutions collected whole blood in K2EDTA tubes following their own protocols. For TCRbeta analysis, collaborators shipped samples in one of three forms: frozen whole blood, isolated PBMCs, or DNA extracted from either of those sample types. Turning to this clone: The target of this receptor is not known. Qualities for individual bases were not recorded, and no much larger clone is one base off.

V ends up 7 bases short and J 9 bases short, with an unmatched junction base count of 9. Including cysteine and phenylalanine, the CDR3 has 14 amino acids. The DNA shown is the 42-base CDR3, in frame from base 1. From the germline V gene, CDR1 is MNHEY and CDR2 is SVGAGI. TCRbeta CDR3 regions were amplified from genomic DNA using the immunoSEQ Assay, a bias-controlled multiplex PCR. The paper's processing steps were these. The number of nucleated cells in each sample was estimated from the amplification of reference gene primers within the assay. To quantify the absolute abundance of each unique TCRbeta CDR3 rearrangement, sequence reads were collapsed and filtered. For each sample, productive Simpson clonality was calculated as the square root of Simpson's diversity index over productive rearrangements. What TCRdb holds here is the immuneACCESS table cut down to in-frame rearrangements. Part of the clones is not present; checked against another copy, under half of the missing clones reflect an unresolved V gene, and the others are unexplained. The DNA was the basis for D and trimming; V, J and clone size are from that table. In all, the sample holds some 230,000 clones, and around four fifths of those were seen once. Together, the top ten hold roughly 4.6% of the sample.

Sequenced input: peripheral blood. Rearrangement joined TRBV6-5 to TRBJ1-6; TRBD1 matches 7 bases in the middle. This receptor was obtained from a woman aged 55-69 years who had recovered from COVID-19. The CDR3 region reads CASTIGRGSSPLHF. The DNA reads as follows: TGTGCCAGCACTATAGGCAGGGGGTCTTCACCCCTCCACTTT.